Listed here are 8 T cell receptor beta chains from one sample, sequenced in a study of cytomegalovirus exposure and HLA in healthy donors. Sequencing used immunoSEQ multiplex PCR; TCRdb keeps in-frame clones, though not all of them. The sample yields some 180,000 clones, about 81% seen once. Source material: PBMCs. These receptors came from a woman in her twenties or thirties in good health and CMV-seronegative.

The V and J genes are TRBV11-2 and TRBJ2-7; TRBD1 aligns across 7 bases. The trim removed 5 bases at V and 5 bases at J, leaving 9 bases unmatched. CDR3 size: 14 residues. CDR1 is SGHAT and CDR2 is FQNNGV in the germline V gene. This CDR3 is CASSKTTGAHEQYF. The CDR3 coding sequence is TGTGCCAGCAGCAAGACCACAGGGGCCCACGAGCAGTACTTC.

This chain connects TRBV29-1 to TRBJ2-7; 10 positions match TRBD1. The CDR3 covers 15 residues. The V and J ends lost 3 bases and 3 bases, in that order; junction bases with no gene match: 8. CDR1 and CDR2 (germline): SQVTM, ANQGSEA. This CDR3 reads CSVEGDRGGNYEQYF. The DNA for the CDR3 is TGCAGCGTTGAGGGGGACAGGGGAGGAAACTACGAGCAGTACTTC.

As DNA, the CDR3 is TGTGCCAGCAGTGAAGGCGGGAGTCCATACAATGAGCAGTTCTTC. Protein: CASSEGGSPYNEQFF. The chain is built from TRBV6-1 and TRBJ2-1, with TRBD2 matching over 7 bases. CDR3 length: 15 residues. V shed 1 base, J shed 4 bases, and the junction held 4 bases outside the gene matches. The V gene's germline CDR1 is MNHNS and CDR2 SASEGT.

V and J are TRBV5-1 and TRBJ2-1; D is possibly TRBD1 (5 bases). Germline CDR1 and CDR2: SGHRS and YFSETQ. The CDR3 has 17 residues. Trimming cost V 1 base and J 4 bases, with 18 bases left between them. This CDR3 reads CASSLRSRVFDYNEQFF. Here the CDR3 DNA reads TGCGCCAGCAGCTTGCGAAGCAGGGTCTTTGATTACAATGAGCAGTTCTTC.

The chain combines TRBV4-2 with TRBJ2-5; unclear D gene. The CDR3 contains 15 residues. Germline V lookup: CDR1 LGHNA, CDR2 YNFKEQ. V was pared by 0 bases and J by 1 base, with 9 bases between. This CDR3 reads CASSQDLRVQETQYF. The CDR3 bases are TGTGCCAGCAGCCAAGATCTCCGGGTCCAAGAGACCCAGTACTTC.

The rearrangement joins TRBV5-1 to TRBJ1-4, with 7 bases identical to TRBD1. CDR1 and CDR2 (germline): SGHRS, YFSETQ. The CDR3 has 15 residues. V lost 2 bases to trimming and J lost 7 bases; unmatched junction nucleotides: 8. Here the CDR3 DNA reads TGCGCCAGCAGCTTATCACAGGGGACCTTTGAAAAACTGTTTTTT. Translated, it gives CASSLSQGTFEKLFF.

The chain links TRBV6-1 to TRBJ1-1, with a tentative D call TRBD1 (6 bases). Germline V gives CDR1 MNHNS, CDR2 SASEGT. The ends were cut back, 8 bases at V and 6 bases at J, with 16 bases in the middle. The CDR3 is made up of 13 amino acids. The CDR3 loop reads CASGRQALAEAFF. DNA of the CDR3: TGTGCCAGCGGAAGACAGGCTCTTGCTGAAGCTTTCTTT.

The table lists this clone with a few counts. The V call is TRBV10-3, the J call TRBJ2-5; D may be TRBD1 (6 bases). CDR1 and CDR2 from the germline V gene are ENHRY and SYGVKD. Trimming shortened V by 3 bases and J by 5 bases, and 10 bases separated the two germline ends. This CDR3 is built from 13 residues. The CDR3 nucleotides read TGTGCCATCAGTGAACAGGGTCGGGAGACCCAGTACTTC. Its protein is CAISEQGRETQYF.